This TCR beta chain was retrieved from a study of early T cells in non-severe SARS-CoV-2 infection. Study summary: Investigators sequenced bulk RNA drawn from unsorted whole blood, and chains remained unpaired. Study-level results: Reliance on VDJdb matching favored anti-spike CD8 responses; private and CD4 specificities were missed.

The CDR3 loop spans 13 amino acids. Trimming stripped 3 bases from V and 7 bases from J, with 11 bases between. Germline V gene data show CDR1 as SGDLS and CDR2 as YYNGEE. TCRdb called the 5' RACE reads again in MiXCR, with one record for every CDR3 protein. The sample has just under 85,000 distinct CDR3 sequences, about 10% seen once. Comment on this clonotype: Its antigen is unidentified.

The sample was whole blood, taken at baseline. V is TRBV9 and J is TRBJ2-1; TRBD1 might be the D (6 bases). This receptor was obtained from an adult who was a healthcare worker with PCR-confirmed SARS-CoV-2 infection or an uninfected control (not recorded which). The CDR3 bases are TGTGCCAGCAGCGCAATAGGGACAAATGAGCAGTTCTTC. Its protein is CASSAIGTNEQFF.